The 24 T cell receptor beta chains in this list originate from one sample, sequenced in a study of cytomegalovirus exposure and HLA in healthy donors. It was with 60 Vbeta and 13 Jbeta primers that the PCR ran. TCRdb's table, derived via immunoSEQ multiplex PCR, lists solely in-frame clones and lacks some. Here the sample spans 150,000 to 200,000 clones, roughly 76% being singletons. Input material: PBMCs. Every receptor here comes from a human donor in good health.

The chain couples TRBV14 to TRBJ2-5; 13 nucleotides match TRBD2. V trimming: 4 bases; J trimming: 0 bases; junction bases outside the gene matches: 8. CDR1 and CDR2 (germline): SGHDN, FVKESK. This CDR3 is 18 amino acids long. For the CDR3, the DNA is TGTGCCAGCAGCCCCTGGACTAGCGGGGGCCTGTACCAAGAGACCCAGTACTTC. Residues: CASSPWTSGGLYQETQYF.

The chain joins TRBV7-2 to TRBJ1-1; tentatively, D is TRBD1 (6 bases). This CDR3 has 14 amino acids. V was cut by 2 bases and J by 1 base, with 8 bases left in between. Germline V gene data show CDR1 as SGHTA and CDR2 as FQGNSA. The CDR3 coding sequence is TGTGCCAGCAGCTTACACAGGGAGAACACTGAAGCTTTCTTT. Protein sequence: CASSLHRENTEAFF.

CDR3 sequence: CASSSGLVGDGNEQFF. The CDR3 nucleotides are TGTGCCAGCAGCTCGGGACTAGTGGGGGACGGGAATGAGCAGTTCTTC. This chain joins TRBV11-2 and TRBJ2-1; TRBD2 agrees at 8 bases. CDR1 is SGHAT and CDR2 is FQNNGV in the germline V gene. The ends lost 4 bases at V and 7 bases at J; junction bases unmatched: 12. The CDR3 has 16 residues. The variable domain in full, with the rest retrieved from reference TRBV11-2 and TRBJ2-1, is EAGVAQSPRYKIIEKRQSVAFWCNPISGHATLYWYQQILGQGPKLLIQFQNNGVVDDSQLPKDRFSAERLKGVDSTLKIQPAKLEDSAVYLCASSSGLVGDGNEQFFGPGTRLTVL.

This clone was found once. This chain links TRBV6-6 with TRBJ1-1; tentative D call: TRBD1 (5 bases). CDR1 and CDR2 from the germline V gene are MNHNY and SVGAGI (reference sequence). The V end lost 2 bases, the J end lost 11 bases, and 15 bases lay between the germline ends. This CDR3 has 13 residues. The CDR3 loop reads CASSYEDIPEAFF. In nucleotides, the CDR3 is TGTGCCAGCAGTTACGAGGACATCCCCGAGGCTTTCTTT.

This chain joins TRBV29-1 and TRBJ2-3, with 12 bases identical to TRBD2. CDR3 length equals 14 residues. The J segment lost 7 bases and the V segment lost 1 base, leaving 3 bases of the junction unmatched. In germline, CDR1 is SQVTM, CDR2 ANQGSEA. The CDR3 DNA is TGCAGCGTTGAAGCTAGCGGGGGGGCGAATACGCAGTATTTT. Translated, it gives CSVEASGGANTQYF.

The chain joins TRBV10-3 to TRBJ2-5; TRBD1 agrees at 12 bases. The trim removed 4 bases at V and 5 bases at J, leaving 5 bases unmatched. The CDR3 sequence is 15 residues long. From germline, CDR1 is ENHRY and CDR2 SYGVKD. The CDR3 nucleotides are TGTGCCATCAGTGGGGGGACAGGGGGCGGCGAGACCCAGTACTTC. It yields the protein CAISGGTGGGETQYF.

The genes are TRBV2 and TRBJ2-1, with D possibly matching TRBD2 (7 bases). The germline V gene has CDR1 SNHLY and CDR2 FYNNEI. With 3 bases removed from V and 3 bases from J, the gap between germline ends came to 12 bases. CDR3 size: 15 residues. CDR3 bases: TGTGCCAGCAGTGAGACGGGGGGCCACTACAATGAGCAGTTCTTC. Protein product: CASSETGGHYNEQFF.

This clone was recorded once. The gene calls are TRBV2 and TRBJ2-7; TRBD1 is a possible D gene (5 bases). V dropped 0 bases and J dropped 4 bases, with 10 bases sitting between them. The CDR3 covers 14 residues. Germline loops: CDR1 SNHLY, CDR2 FYNNEI. Here the CDR3 reads CASSEAGHAYEQYF. The CDR3 DNA is TGTGCCAGCAGTGAAGCTGGACACGCATACGAGCAGTACTTC.

This clone was found once. The chain is built from TRBV2 and TRBJ2-1; TRBD2 matches 8 bases. J gave up 4 bases and V 7 bases, and 9 bases lay outside the gene matches. Per germline, CDR1 SNHLY and CDR2 FYNNEI. This CDR3 comprises 15 residues. In DNA, the CDR3 is TGTGCCAGCACCAGAAGCGGGGGACCTTACAATGAGCAGTTCTTC. Protein product: CASTRSGGPYNEQFF.

The V call is TRBV4-1, the J call TRBJ2-3; 11 bases agree with TRBD2. The CDR3 is 18 residues long. With 1 base clipped from V and 6 bases from J, the junction kept 12 bases outside the gene matches. The germline V gene has CDR1 MGHRA and CDR2 YSYEKL. CDR3 in amino acids: CASSQGFSGGAFVDTQYF. The CDR3 nucleotides are TGCGCCAGCAGCCAAGGGTTTAGCGGGGGGGCATTTGTTGATACGCAGTATTTT.

The chain uses TRBV19 and TRBJ2-7; D uncertain. The length of the CDR3 is 11 residues. From germline, CDR1 is LNHDA and CDR2 SQIVND (reference sequence). V was clipped by 10 bases and J by 6 bases, with 13 bases between them. The CDR3 DNA reads as TGTGCCACCCTGGAGTCCGGCGAGCAGTACTTC. Its translation is CATLESGEQYF.

The V gene is TRBV5-4, the J gene TRBJ1-3; 7 bases line up with TRBD1. The ends lost 4 bases at V and 0 bases at J; junction bases unmatched: 4. The CDR3 runs to 15 residues. Germline CDR1 is SGHNT and CDR2 is YYREEE (reference sequence). The CDR3 region has the DNA TGTGCCAGCAGCGAGCAGGGGGGCTCTGGAAACACCATATATTTT. Its translation is CASSEQGGSGNTIYF.

J is TRBJ2-1 and V is TRBV2; 9 bases map to TRBD2. The CDR3 is made up of 16 amino acids. The V and J ends lost 6 bases and 5 bases, in that order; junction bases with no gene match: 11. Per the germline V gene, CDR1 is SNHLY and CDR2 is FYNNEI. In DNA, the CDR3 is TGTGCCAGCAGAGCTCGGCTGGGCGGGGGGGACAATGAGCAGTTCTTC. As protein: CASRARLGGGDNEQFF. The full variable domain, its missing parts supplied by reference TRBV2 and TRBJ2-1, is EPEVTQTPSHQVTQMGQEVILRCVPISNHLYFYWYRQILGQKVEFLVSFYNNEISEKSEIFDDQFSVERPDGSNFTLKIRSTKLEDSAMYFCASRARLGGGDNEQFFGPGTRLTVL.

This clone was counted a single time. CDR3 in DNA: TGTGCCAGCAGCCTAAGTCCTGGACAGGGCAACTATGGCTACACCTTC. This codes for CASSLSPGQGNYGYTF. The chain couples TRBV7-9 to TRBJ1-2; 8 bases fit TRBD1. Germline assignment: CDR1 SEHNR and CDR2 FQNEAQ (reference sequence). This CDR3 spans 16 amino acids. The V segment lost 5 bases and the J segment 2 bases; nucleotides outside the gene matches: 10.

In this sample, this clone turned up a few times. The chain recombines TRBV29-1 with TRBJ2-5, with 8 bases matching TRBD1. This CDR3 contains 15 residues. From germline, CDR1 is SQVTM and CDR2 ANQGSEA. The V and J ends lost 5 bases and 5 bases, in that order; junction bases with no gene match: 13. CDR3 in DNA: TGCAGCGTTTCGGAGGCAGGGGGCTTTCAGGAGACCCAGTACTTC. Protein product: CSVSEAGGFQETQYF.

The chain employs TRBV11-3 and TRBJ1-3, with D maybe TRBD1 (5 bases). From germline, CDR1 is SGHNT and CDR2 YENEEA. The CDR3 length is 14 residues. The germline V and J ends were trimmed by 3 bases and 0 bases, with 6 bases remaining between them. DNA for the CDR3: TGTGCCAGCAGCTTGCAGGGCTCTGGAAACACCATATATTTT. This translates into CASSLQGSGNTIYF.

V gene TRBV6-1 combines with J gene TRBJ1-5, with D possibly being TRBD1 (5 bases). The germline gives CDR1 MNHNS, CDR2 SASEGT. This CDR3 comprises 17 residues. V was clipped by 4 bases and J by 0 bases, with 16 bases between them. CDR3 bases: TGTGCCAGCAGTGGACAGAATACCATATATAGCAATCAGCCCCAGCATTTT. This encodes CASSGQNTIYSNQPQHF.

This sequence joins TRBV5-1 and TRBJ2-2; perhaps TRBD2 as D (5 bases). This CDR3 contains 15 residues. Trimming removed 7 bases at V and 5 bases at J, with 18 bases between. CDR1 and CDR2 from the germline V gene are SGHRS and YFSETQ. The CDR3 DNA follows: TGCGCCAGCGCCTTGGAAGGGAGTGGGACCGGGGAGCTGTTTTTT. Amino acid sequence: CASALEGSGTGELFF.

J is TRBJ1-6 and V is TRBV4-3, with a possible D match to TRBD1 (6 bases). The germline V and J ends were trimmed by 0 bases and 8 bases, with 14 bases remaining between them. The CDR3 spans 16 residues. The germline CDR1 and CDR2 sequences are LGHNA and YSLEER. CDR3: CASSQDSRRGYSPLHF. The CDR3 DNA reads as TGCGCCAGCAGCCAAGATTCACGTAGGGGGTATTCACCCCTCCACTTT.

The CDR3 loop is CASSQDHGETQYF. The CDR3 DNA sequence: TGCGCCAGCAGCCAAGATCACGGGGAGACCCAGTACTTC. The chain is built from TRBV4-3 and TRBJ2-5; D remains ambiguous. CDR1 is LGHNA and CDR2 is YSLEER in the germline V gene. V lost 0 bases and J lost 5, with 7 bases in between. This CDR3 has 13 residues.

This rearrangement joins TRBV2 to TRBJ2-2; TRBD2 might be the D (5 bases). The ends were cut back, 6 bases at V and 0 bases at J, with 11 bases in the middle. The CDR3 extends over 15 amino acids. Germline V gives CDR1 SNHLY, CDR2 FYNNEI. The CDR3 region is CASRGDTANTGELFF. CDR3 in DNA: TGTGCCAGCAGGGGAGACACCGCGAACACCGGGGAGCTGTTTTTT.

This clone has a single count. The chain joins TRBV2 to TRBJ2-7, with D tentatively TRBD2 (5 bases). The CDR3 length is 13 residues. Germline V gene sequence: CDR1 SNHLY, CDR2 FYNNEI. The V and J ends lost 6 bases and 2 bases respectively, with 11 bases between them. CDR3 nucleotides: TGTGCCAGCAGGTGGGGAGAGGCCTACGAGCAGTACTTC. Amino acids: CASRWGEAYEQYF.

V and J are TRBV6-1 and TRBJ1-1; D possibly corresponds to TRBD1 (6 bases). The CDR3 runs 11 residues. V was cut by 6 bases and J by 11 bases, with 13 bases left in between. The germline CDR1 and CDR2 sequences are MNHNS and SASEGT. The CDR3 sequence: CASRGTTRAFF. The CDR3 nucleotides are TGTGCCAGCAGGGGGACAACGAGGGCTTTCTTT.

The gene calls are TRBV6-4 and TRBJ1-1; D possibly corresponds to TRBD1 (6 bases). The CDR3 consists of 14 residues. The ends were cut back, 10 bases at V and 5 bases at J, with 20 bases in the middle. CDR1 MRHNA and CDR2 SNTAGT come from the germline V gene. The CDR3 spells CATRTTGLGTEAFF. In DNA, the CDR3 is TGTGCCACCCGAACCACAGGGCTCGGAACTGAAGCTTTCTTT.